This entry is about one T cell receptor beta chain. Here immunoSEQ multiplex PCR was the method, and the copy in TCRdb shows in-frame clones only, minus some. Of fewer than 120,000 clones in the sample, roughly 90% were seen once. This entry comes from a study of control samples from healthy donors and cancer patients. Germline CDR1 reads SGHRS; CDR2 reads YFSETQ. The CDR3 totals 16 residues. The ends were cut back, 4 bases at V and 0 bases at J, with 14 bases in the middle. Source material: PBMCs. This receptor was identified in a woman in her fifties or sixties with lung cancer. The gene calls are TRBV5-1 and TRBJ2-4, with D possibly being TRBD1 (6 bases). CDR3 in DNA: TGCGCCAGCAGCCCCGGGACATTGCTAGCCAAAAACATTCAGTACTTC. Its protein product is CASSPGTLLAKNIQYF.